These T cell receptor beta chains were read from a single sample in a study of T cells in Graves' hyperthyroidism and ophthalmopathy. TCRdb called the multiplex PCR reads again in MiXCR, with one record for every CDR3 protein. The table records hundreds of thousands of distinct CDR3 sequences, 46% of them present only once. The specimen sequenced was peripheral blood or thyroid tissue (not recorded which). These receptors were collected from a young woman with Graves' hyperthyroidism. The CDR3 runs from the conserved cysteine through the conserved F or W. The order of the fields is clone size, D gene, V gene, J gene, CDR3 DNA, CDR3 protein. A D gene is named only where the DNA matches it firmly. A clone size is listed for some rows: how often the clone was seen (once, few, many), or a class if it is expanded.

few	-	TRBV29-1	TRBJ2-5	TGCAGCGTTGAGGCAGGGGATGGGGAGACCCAGTACTTC	CSVEAGDGETQYF
-	-	TRBV10-3	TRBJ2-7	TGTGCCAGCAGTCCCTTGGGCGCCAACGAGCAGTACTTC	CASSPLGANEQYF
-	-	TRBV4-3	TRBJ1-1	TGCGCCAGCAGCCAAGACCCCAGACAGAACACTGAAGCTTTCTTT	CASSQDPRQNTEAFF
-	TRBD1	TRBV20-1	TRBJ2-7	TGCAGTGCTAGAGATAGTACAGGGGGCCTGTACGAGCAGTACTTC	CSARDSTGGLYEQYF
-	-	TRBV20-1	TRBJ1-1	TGCAGTGCTAGTAAAGGGGTCACTGAAGCTTTCTTT	CSASKGVTEAFF
-	-	TRBV15	TRBJ2-5	TGTGCCACCAGCAAACGGGAGATTACGTGGGCAGAGACCCAGTACTTC	CATSKREITWAETQYF
-	-	TRBV13	TRBJ2-3	TGTGCCAGCAGCTACGTAGTTGAGGGCCCAGATACGCAGTATTTT	CASSYVVEGPDTQYF
-	-	TRBV29-1	TRBJ2-7	TGCAGCGTTGATGGGGCAGGGAGCGTGTACGAGCAGTACTTC	CSVDGAGSVYEQYF
-	-	TRBV19	TRBJ2-6	TGTGCCAGTAGAGGGGGGAACGTCCTGACTTTC	CASRGGNVLTF
few	-	TRBV19	TRBJ2-7	TGTGCCAGTAGTCTGGGGGAGAACTACGAGCAGTACTTC	CASSLGENYEQYF
-	-	TRBV2	TRBJ1-4	TGTGCCAGCACTTCCGGGTCAGTGGGGAAACTGTTTTTT	CASTSGSVGKLFF
-	-	TRBV10-3	TRBJ2-7	TGTGCCATCAAAGAACAGGGATCGGACGAGCAGTACTTC	CAIKEQGSDEQYF
-	TRBD1	TRBV7-2	TRBJ1-6	TGTGCTAGACGAACCGGGACAGGGGGCTCACCCCTCCACTTT	CARRTGTGGSPLHF
-	-	TRBV20-1	TRBJ2-5	TGCAGTTCTAGCCGGGAGACCCAGTACTTC	CSSSRETQYF
many	-	TRBV14	TRBJ1-2	TGTGCCAGCAGCCAAGATCTCGGCATACCTAACTATGGCTACACCTTC	CASSQDLGIPNYGYTF
-	-	TRBV10-3	TRBJ1-1	TGTGCCAGCAGTATTGGGGACGGGAACACTGAAGCTTTCTTT	CASSIGDGNTEAFF
-	-	TRBV20-1	TRBJ1-5	TGCAGTGCCGAGGACGGGGATCAGCCCCAGCATTTT	CSAEDGDQPQHF
many	-	TRBV24-1	TRBJ2-7	TGTGCCACCAGGGGGCCTTCGCCCTCCTACGAGCAGTACTTC	CATRGPSPSYEQYF
many	-	TRBV28	TRBJ1-2	TGTGCCAGCAGTTTTAAGTATCGGGTTGGGACCTTC	CASSFKYRVGTF
-	-	TRBV24-1	TRBJ1-1	TGTGCCACCAGTGAACAGCCGAACACTGAAGCTTTCTTT	CATSEQPNTEAFF
-	-	TRBV25-1	TRBJ2-7	TGTGCCAGCAGTCAAGGGGCCTTCTACGAGCAGTACTTC	CASSQGAFYEQYF
-	-	TRBV15	TRBJ1-1	TGTGCCAGCAGCCGCTCGATCGGGACTACTGAAGCTTTCTTT	CASSRSIGTTEAFF
few	TRBD2	TRBV2	TRBJ2-5	TGTGCCAGCACTCTAGCGGGAGTCTGGCAAGAGACCCAGTACTTC	CASTLAGVWQETQYF
-	-	TRBV2	TRBJ2-7	TGTGCCACCAGTGATGGCGGGAACTACGAGCAGTACTTC	CATSDGGNYEQYF
once	-	TRBV14	TRBJ1-2	TGTGCCAGCAGCCAAGATCGAGCACAGCTCCGCGAGGGCTACACCTTC	CASSQDRAQLREGYTF
-	-	TRBV14	TRBJ2-5	TGTGCCAGCAGCCAATCGGCAGGTCAAGAGACCCAGTACTTC	CASSQSAGQETQYF
-	TRBD1	TRBV20-1	TRBJ1-5	TGCAGTGCTAGAGTAGGGACAGGTTACAATCAGCCCCAGCATTTT	CSARVGTGYNQPQHF
-	-	TRBV29-1	TRBJ1-1	TGCAGCGTTGGAGCGGCAGCAAACACTGAAGCTTTCTTT	CSVGAAANTEAFF